This T cell receptor (beta chain) emerged from a study of human T cells and chemical hapten exposure. The time point: patch test 1, 2 weeks after DPC sensitization. Stated treatment: therapeutic diphenylcyclopropenone sensitization with weekly scalp DPC. This clonotype occurred many times. TCRdb reprocessed the RACE reads with MiXCR, giving one entry per CDR3 protein. Of approximately 100,000 distinct CDR3 sequences in the sample, about 10% were seen once. Trimming left V 7 bases short and J 0 bases short, with 16 bases between. This CDR3 has 15 residues. CDR1 and CDR2 from the germline V gene are SQVTM and ANQGSEA.

The chain recombines TRBV29-1 with TRBJ1-5; D is uncertain. The receptor was derived from a woman in her 40s with alopecia areata. Some clones in this sample may be carry-over from other donors' samples. The sample consisted of whole blood, taken in connection with sensitization to the hapten diphenylcyclopropenone (DPC). The CDR3 bases are TGCAGCGCCACCGTGGGCGGATATAGCAATCAGCCCCAGCATTTT. This translates into CSATVGGYSNQPQHF.